This TCR beta chain was documented in a study of T cell repertoires in cytomegalovirus infection. TCRdb called the reads again in MiXCR, with one record for every CDR3 protein. The data show hundreds of thousands of distinct CDR3 sequences, roughly 33% seen once. Concerning this clonotype itself: As yet, its antigen is unknown.

This CDR3 contains 13 residues. Trimming removed 7 bases from V and 3 bases from J, with 12 bases in between. In germline, CDR1 is LNHDA, CDR2 SQIVND (reference sequence). The rearrangement links TRBV19 to TRBJ1-2; a possible D gene is TRBD1 (6 bases). The source of this sequence is a human donor in good health (CMV status not recorded). Some clones in this sample may be carry-over from other donors' samples. The starting material was cultured PBMCs, obtained from culture after CMV antigen stimulation. CDR3 in DNA: TGTGCCAGTAAAACAGGGCAGGACTATGGCTACACCTTC. This gives the protein CASKTGQDYGYTF.